The table lists the clone carrying this T cell receptor (beta chain) with many counts. The germline V gene encodes CDR1 MDHEN and CDR2 SYDVKM. The CDR3 runs to 17 residues. Trimming pared 5 bases from V and 1 base from J, leaving 18 bases between. MiXCR was run by TCRdb on the 5' RACE reads, yielding one entry per CDR3 protein. In the table there are a few hundred thousand distinct CDR3 sequences, roughly 10% of which are singletons. The sample comes from a study of CD8 T cells in ankylosing spondylitis. V usage is TRBV28 and J usage is TRBJ2-4; unclear D gene. Sequenced material: blood, either unsorted or a sorted T cell fraction (not recorded which). The receptor's source is a male donor with ankylosing spondylitis or in good health (not recorded which). CDR3 in DNA: TGTGCCAGCAGTCCCATTGACCGCCGTGGGGCCAAAAACATTCAGTACTTC. Amino acid sequence: CASSPIDRRGAKNIQYF.